The present T cell receptor beta chain was sequenced within a study of Ad26.COV2.S vaccination and SARS-CoV-2 variants. A note on this clone: Its antigen remains unknown.

General study points: It was found that vaccine and placebo recipients had similar non-spike TCR breadth.

Assay: immunoSEQ multiplex PCR; the TCRdb copy retains only in-frame clones and omits some. This sample has some 390,000 clones, with about 88% found just once. Trimming cost V 10 bases and J 5 bases, with 12 bases left between them. This CDR3 is 12 amino acids long. Germline CDR1 and CDR2: MDHEN and SYDVKM. Treatment reported: around 19 received Ad26.COV2.S at low or high dose, single or two shots; a few received placebo; per-sample allocation not given. It was on day 63 after the first vaccine or placebo injection that samples were taken. This adult donor, from Boston, was 18-55 years old. The rearrangement uses TRBV28 and TRBJ1-5, with D uncertain. This receptor was obtained from a person between 18 and 60 years old who received the Ad26.COV2.S COVID-19 vaccine or a placebo. This specimen consisted of peripheral blood, obtained in a trial of Ad26.COV2.S vaccine versus placebo. The CDR3 bases are TGTGCCACCTGGGGTAGGGATCAGCCCCAGCATTTT. It codes for CATWGRDQPQHF.